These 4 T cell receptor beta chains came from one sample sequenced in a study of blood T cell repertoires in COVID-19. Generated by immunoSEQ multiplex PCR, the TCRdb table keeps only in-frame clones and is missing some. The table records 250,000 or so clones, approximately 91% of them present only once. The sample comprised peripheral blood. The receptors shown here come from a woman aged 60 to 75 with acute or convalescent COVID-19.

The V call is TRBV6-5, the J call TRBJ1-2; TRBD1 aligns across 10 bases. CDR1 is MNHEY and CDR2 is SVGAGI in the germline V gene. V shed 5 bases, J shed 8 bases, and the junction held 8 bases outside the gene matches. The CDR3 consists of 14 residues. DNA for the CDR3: TGTGCCAGCAGTCGACAGGGGGCGTTGGGAGGCTACACCTTC. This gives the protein CASSRQGALGGYTF.

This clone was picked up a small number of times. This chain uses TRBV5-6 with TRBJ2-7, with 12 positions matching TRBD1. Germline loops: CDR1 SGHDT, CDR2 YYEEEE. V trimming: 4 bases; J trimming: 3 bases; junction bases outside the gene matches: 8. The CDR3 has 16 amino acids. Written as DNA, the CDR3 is TGTGCCAGCAGCCTGGGACAGGGGGCGTACGGCTACGAGCAGTACTTC. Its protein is CASSLGQGAYGYEQYF.

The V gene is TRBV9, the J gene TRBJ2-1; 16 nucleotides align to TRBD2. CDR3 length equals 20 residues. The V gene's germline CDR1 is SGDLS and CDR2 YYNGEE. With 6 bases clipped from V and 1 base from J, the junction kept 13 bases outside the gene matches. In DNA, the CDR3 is TGTGCCAGCATCTTGAGGCCGGGACTAGCGGGAGGGGAGTCCTACAATGAGCAGTTCTTC. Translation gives CASILRPGLAGGESYNEQFF.

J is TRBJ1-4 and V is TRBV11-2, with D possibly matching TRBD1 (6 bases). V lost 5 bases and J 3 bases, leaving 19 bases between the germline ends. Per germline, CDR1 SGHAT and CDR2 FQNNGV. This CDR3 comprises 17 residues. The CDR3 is CASSKGTINLPNEKLFF. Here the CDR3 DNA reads TGTGCCAGCAGCAAGGGGACAATAAACCTTCCTAATGAAAAACTGTTTTTT.